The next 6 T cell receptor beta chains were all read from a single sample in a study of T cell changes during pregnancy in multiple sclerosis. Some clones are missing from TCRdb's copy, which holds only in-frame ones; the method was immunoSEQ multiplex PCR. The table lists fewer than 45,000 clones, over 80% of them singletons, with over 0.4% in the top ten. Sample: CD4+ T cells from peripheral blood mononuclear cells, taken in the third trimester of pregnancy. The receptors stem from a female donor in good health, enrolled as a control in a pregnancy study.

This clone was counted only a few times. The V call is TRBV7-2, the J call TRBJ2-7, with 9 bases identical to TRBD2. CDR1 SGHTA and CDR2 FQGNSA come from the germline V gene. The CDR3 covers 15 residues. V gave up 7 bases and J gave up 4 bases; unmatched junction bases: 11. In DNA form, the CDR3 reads TGTGCCAGCACCTCCCGGGGGACTAGCACGTACGAGCAGTACTTC. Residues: CASTSRGTSTYEQYF.

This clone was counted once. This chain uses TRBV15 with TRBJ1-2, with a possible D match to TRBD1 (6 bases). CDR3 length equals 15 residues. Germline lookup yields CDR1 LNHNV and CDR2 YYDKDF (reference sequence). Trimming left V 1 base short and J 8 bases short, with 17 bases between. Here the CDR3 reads CATSRARGAGYGYTF. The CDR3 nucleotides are TGTGCCACCAGCAGAGCTCGGGGGGCCGGGTACGGCTACACCTTC.

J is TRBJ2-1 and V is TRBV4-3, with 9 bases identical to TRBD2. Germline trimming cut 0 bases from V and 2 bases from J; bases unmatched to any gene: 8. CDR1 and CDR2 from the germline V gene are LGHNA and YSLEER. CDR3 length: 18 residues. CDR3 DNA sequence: TGCGCCAGCAGCCAAGACCCCCCCTCTAGCGGGACCTACAATGAGCAGTTCTTC. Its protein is CASSQDPPSSGTYNEQFF.

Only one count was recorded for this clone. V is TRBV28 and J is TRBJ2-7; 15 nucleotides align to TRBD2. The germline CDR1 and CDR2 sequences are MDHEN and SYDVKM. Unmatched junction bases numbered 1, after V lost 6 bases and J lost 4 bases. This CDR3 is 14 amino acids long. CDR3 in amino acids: CASSGTSGRYEQYF. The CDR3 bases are TGTGCCAGCAGCGGGACTAGCGGGAGGTACGAGCAGTACTTC.

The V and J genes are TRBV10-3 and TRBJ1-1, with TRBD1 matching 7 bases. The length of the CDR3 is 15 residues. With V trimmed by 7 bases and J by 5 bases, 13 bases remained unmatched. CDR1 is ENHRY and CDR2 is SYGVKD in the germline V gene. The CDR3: CAITRAGTEFTEAFF. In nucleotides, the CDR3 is TGTGCCATCACTAGGGCCGGGACAGAATTTACTGAAGCTTTCTTT.

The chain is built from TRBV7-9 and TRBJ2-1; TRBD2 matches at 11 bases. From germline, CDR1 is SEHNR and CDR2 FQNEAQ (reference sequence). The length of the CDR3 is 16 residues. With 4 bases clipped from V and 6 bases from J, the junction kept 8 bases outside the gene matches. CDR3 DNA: TGTGCCAGCAGCTCGGTGGGGACTAGCGGTTCCAATGAGCAGTTCTTC. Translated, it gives CASSSVGTSGSNEQFF.